One sample yielded the 5 T cell receptor beta chains listed below, sequenced in a study of shared clonotypes between healthy human individuals. Repertoires were generated with immunoSEQ multiplex PCR, while TCRdb's copy carries only in-frame clones and drops some. This table holds some 980,000 clones, 76% found once. Sequenced sample: memory CD4+ T cells sorted from blood. Subset reported: CD45RA-negative fraction. The receptor set was obtained from a man aged 18 to 29 in good health.

The J gene is TRBJ2-7, the V gene TRBV2; maybe TRBD2 (5 bases). The CDR3 is made up of 14 amino acids. Trimming cost V 7 bases and J 6 bases, with 19 bases left between them. CDR1 is SNHLY, CDR2 FYNNEI, per germline. The CDR3 DNA is TGTGCCAGCAACGGAGCGAGGTCTACTAGCGAGCAGTACTTC. Translated: CASNGARSTSEQYF.

V and J are TRBV5-1 and TRBJ2-5; no clear D gene. Germline values: CDR1 SGHRS, CDR2 YFSETQ. This CDR3 contains 13 residues. With 4 bases removed from V and 4 bases from J, the gap between germline ends came to 11 bases. CDR3 region: CASSRAPRETQYF. CDR3 coding DNA: TGCGCCAGCAGCCGGGCCCCCAGAGAGACCCAGTACTTC.

The J gene is TRBJ2-3, the V gene TRBV4-1, with 9 nucleotides matching TRBD2. The ends lost 0 bases at V and 6 bases at J; junction bases unmatched: 10. The CDR3 totals 17 residues. The germline CDR1 and CDR2 sequences are MGHRA and YSYEKL. DNA of the CDR3: TGCGCCAGCAGCCAAGATGTTGGCGGGGGGGCCCCTGATACGCAGTATTTT. The encoded protein is CASSQDVGGGAPDTQYF.

The chain has TRBV2 and TRBJ2-2; 7 nucleotides agree with TRBD2. V was pared by 10 bases and J by 3 bases, with 8 bases of the junction left unmatched. The CDR3 spans 14 residues. Germline assignment: CDR1 SNHLY and CDR2 FYNNEI. CDR3 DNA: TGTGCCACCACGGAGCTAGCGGACACCGGGGAGCTGTTTTTT. This gives the protein CATTELADTGELFF.

This rearrangement joins TRBV5-4 to TRBJ2-3; weak D call: TRBD1 (6 bases). V lost 2 bases and J 2 bases, leaving 15 bases between the germline ends. Germline V gene lookup returns CDR1 SGHNT and CDR2 YYREEE (reference sequence). CDR3 size: 16 residues. The CDR3 region has the DNA TGTGCCAGCAGCTTAGTGGACAGAGGGGCCACAGATACGCAGTATTTT. Encoded protein: CASSLVDRGATDTQYF.